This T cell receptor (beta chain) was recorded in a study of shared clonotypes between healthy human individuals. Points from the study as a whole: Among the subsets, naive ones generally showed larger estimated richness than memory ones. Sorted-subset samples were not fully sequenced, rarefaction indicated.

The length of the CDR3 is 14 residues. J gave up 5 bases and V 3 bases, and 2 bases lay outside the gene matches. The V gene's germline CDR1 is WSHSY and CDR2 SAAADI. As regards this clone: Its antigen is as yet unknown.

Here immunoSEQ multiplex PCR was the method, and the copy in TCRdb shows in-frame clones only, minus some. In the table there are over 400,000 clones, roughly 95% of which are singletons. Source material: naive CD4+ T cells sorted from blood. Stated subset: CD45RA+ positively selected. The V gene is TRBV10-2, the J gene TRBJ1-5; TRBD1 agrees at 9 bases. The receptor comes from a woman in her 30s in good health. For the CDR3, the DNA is TGCGCCAGCAGTGAAGGACAGGGGTATCAGCCCCAGCATTTT. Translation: CASSEGQGYQPQHF.